Described below is a single TCR beta chain sequence and its context. Antigen unknown. The data originate from a study of beta chain features in type 1 diabetes. As every portion of the isolated RNA was reverse transcribed, the sequencing read expressed TCRB transcripts. Measured with immunoSEQ multiplex PCR; TCRdb has only the in-frame clones, and not every one. The data show 400,000 to 550,000 clones, roughly an eighth seen once. Heparinised blood was drawn once per donor, averaging about 0.11 L. Sort purity for all populations was recorded as exceeding 98%. Study-wide results and caveats: More deletions and fewer insertions at VDJ junctions were seen in type 1 diabetes patients. Within each of all four CD4+ subsets, Type 1 diabetes patients had TCRB CDR3s that were moderately but significantly shorter.

The CDR3 loop spans 13 amino acids. Germline assignment: CDR1 SGHTA and CDR2 FQGNSA. Between the trimmed V and J ends, which lost 3 bases and 5 bases, there was a span of 10 bases. The V call is TRBV7-2, the J call TRBJ1-1; D gene unclear. This TCR was sampled from a woman aged 18-35 years in good health. Sequencing was carried out using naive CD4+ T cells from blood. The CDR3 reads CASSLDLRTEAFF. Here the CDR3 DNA reads TGTGCCAGCAGCTTGGACCTGCGGACTGAAGCTTTCTTT.